This is a list of T cell receptor beta chains from one sample in a study of vaccination and CD4 T cells after COVID-19. Each CDR3 protein is one row after TCRdb ran MiXCR on the PCR reads. The repertoire consists of some 4,400 distinct CDR3 sequences, with 45% to 70% occurring once and the leading ten covering about 41%. Which antigens these TCRs recognize remains unknown. The sequencing input was CD4+ T cells from blood, cultured in vitro. The source of these receptors is a human donor in good health. The CDR3 runs from the conserved cysteine through the conserved F or W. A D gene is named only where the DNA matches it firmly. Clone sizes are given selectively: once, few, many, or a class where the clone is expanded.

J gene	clone size	V gene	D gene	CDR3 DNA	CDR3 protein
TRBJ2-3	.	TRBV6-1	TRBD2	TGTGCCAGCAGTCCGACTAGCGGTACGCAGTATTTT	CASSPTSGTQYF
TRBJ1-2	.	TRBV2	TRBD1	TGTGCCAGCAGCGGCGGGACAGGGGTGAGCGGCTACACCTTC	CASSGGTGVSGYTF
TRBJ1-6	.	TRBV28	TRBD1	TGTGCCAGCAGTTCACCGGGACAGAATTCACCCCTCCACTTT	CASSSPGQNSPLHF
TRBJ1-1	.	TRBV19	.	TGTGCCAGTAGTATTGCGACGGATTTATACACTGAAGCTTTCTTT	CASSIATDLYTEAFF
TRBJ1-2	.	TRBV11-2	TRBD1	TGTGCCAGCAGCTCAATCGACCTGACAGGGAAGCCCCCTAACTATGGCTACACCTTC	CASSSIDLTGKPPNYGYTF
TRBJ2-1	.	TRBV7-9	.	TGTGCCAGCAGCTCGAGAAGCGGCGGGCTGGTCTCCTACAATGAGCAGTTCTTC	CASSSRSGGLVSYNEQFF
TRBJ1-1	.	TRBV10-3	.	TGTGCCATCAGTGAACTCGCTGAAGCTTTCTTT	CAISELAEAFF
TRBJ2-2	.	TRBV6-4	.	TGTGCCAGCAGTGAACTAGGGGAAAACACCGGGGAGCTGTTTTTT	CASSELGENTGELFF
TRBJ1-5	.	TRBV30	.	TGTGCCTGGAGTCCCCACGGGTGGGCCGAGGGGAGCAATCAGCCCCAGCATTTT	CAWSPHGWAEGSNQPQHF
TRBJ1-2	few	TRBV6-1	TRBD1	TGTGCCAGCAACCAAGCCCCGGGACAGGGGAGGACCTATGGCTACACCTTC	CASNQAPGQGRTYGYTF
TRBJ1-2	few	TRBV4-3	.	TGCGCCAGCAGCCAAGTCACGGGATGGGACGGCTACACCTTC	CASSQVTGWDGYTF
TRBJ1-3	large	TRBV10-3	.	TGTGCCATCAGGGACAGCTCTGGAAACACCATATATTTT	CAIRDSSGNTIYF
TRBJ2-3	.	TRBV6-2/TRBV6-3	.	TGTGCCAGCAGCCCCCACTTAGGGGGGCCTCTCACAGATACGCAGTATTTT	CASSPHLGGPLTDTQYF
TRBJ2-5	.	TRBV7-6	TRBD2	TGTGCCAGCAGCGGAGTGGCGGGAGCGGAGGGGGAGACCCAGTACTTC	CASSGVAGAEGETQYF
TRBJ1-1	.	TRBV29-1	.	TGCAGCGTTGATCGATCGTACGGAAGCAAGGAAGCTTTCTTT	CSVDRSYGSKEAFF
TRBJ1-1	few	TRBV27	.	TGTGCCAGCAGTTTAATGGGGGCGAGCACTGAAGCTTTCTTT	CASSLMGASTEAFF